The 26 T cell receptor beta chains below all came from one sample that was sequenced in a study of cytomegalovirus exposure and HLA in healthy donors. Primers included in the PCR were 60 Vbeta and 13 Jbeta primers. Only in-frame clones appear in the TCRdb table, and some are missing; sequencing was by immunoSEQ multiplex PCR. The table lists under 200,000 clones, roughly four fifths of them singletons, with about 1.9% in the top ten. The specimen sequenced was PBMCs. The receptors originated from a young man in good health and CMV-seronegative.

This clone was counted between two and nine times. The V and J genes are TRBV11-3 and TRBJ2-1; TRBD2 matches at 16 bases. Germline V gene data show CDR1 as SGHNT and CDR2 as YENEEA. This CDR3 has 15 residues. The J segment lost 9 bases and the V segment lost 5 bases, leaving 4 bases of the junction unmatched. The CDR3 sequence is CASSPGLAGGGEQFF. Here the CDR3 DNA reads TGTGCCAGCAGCCCGGGACTAGCGGGAGGGGGTGAGCAGTTCTTC.

The gene calls are TRBV28 and TRBJ2-5; maybe TRBD2 (5 bases). Germline CDR1 is MDHEN and CDR2 is SYDVKM. The germline V and J ends were trimmed by 5 bases and 2 bases, with 12 bases remaining between them. The CDR3 is 14 residues long. DNA for the CDR3: TGTGCCAGCAGTGGGAGAGCCAGACAAGAGACCCAGTACTTC. Residues: CASSGRARQETQYF.

CDR3 in DNA: TGTGCCAGCAGTGAATCTCTCGGGGTTTCTGGAAACACCATATATTTT. This codes for CASSESLGVSGNTIYF. The chain joins TRBV6-1 to TRBJ1-3; D remains unclear. The germline V gene has CDR1 MNHNS and CDR2 SASEGT. The length of the CDR3 is 16 residues. V lost 2 bases, J lost 1 base, and 12 bases lay in between.

The chain couples TRBV7-9 to TRBJ2-3; D not resolved. V gave up 5 bases and J gave up 4 bases, with 10 bases separating them. This CDR3 spans 13 amino acids. Germline V gene sequence: CDR1 SEHNR, CDR2 FQNEAQ (reference sequence). The CDR3 coding sequence is TGTGCCAGCAGCCCTAAATGGTCAGATACGCAGTATTTT. This sequence encodes CASSPKWSDTQYF.

The chain combines TRBV19 with TRBJ1-6; D gene ambiguous. Trimming shortened V by 6 bases and J by 7 bases, and 13 bases separated the two germline ends. The CDR3 loop spans 14 amino acids. Germline V lookup: CDR1 LNHDA, CDR2 SQIVND (reference sequence). The CDR3 DNA is TGTGCCAGTAGGTACCTGGACTGGAATTCACCCCTCCACTTT. It is translated as CASRYLDWNSPLHF. Using reference TRBV19 and TRBJ1-6 for the parts outside the CDR3, the full variable domain is DGGITQSPKYLFRKEGQNVTLSCEQNLNHDAMYWYRQDPGQGLRLIYYSQIVNDFQKGDIAEGYSVSREKKESFPLTVTSAQKNPTAFYLCASRYLDWNSPLHFGNGTRLTVT.

This chain uses TRBV29-1 with TRBJ1-4; D uncertain. CDR1 is SQVTM, CDR2 ANQGSEA, per germline. Trimming left V 4 bases short and J 5 bases short, with 11 bases between. The CDR3 is 13 residues long. CDR3 loop: CSVGWQANEKLFF. As DNA, the CDR3 is TGCAGCGTTGGTTGGCAGGCAAATGAAAAACTGTTTTTT.

The V call is TRBV19, the J call TRBJ2-7; maybe TRBD1 (8 bases). Germline lookup yields CDR1 LNHDA and CDR2 SQIVND (reference sequence). Trimming took 5 bases from V and 3 from J, leaving 20 bases between them. The CDR3 has 16 residues. The CDR3 protein is CASSPFTQGGVYEQYF. The CDR3 DNA sequence: TGTGCCAGTAGTCCGTTCACACAGGGGGGGGTCTACGAGCAGTACTTC.

This chain joins TRBV28 and TRBJ2-7; D possibly corresponds to TRBD1 (5 bases). Germline CDR1 and CDR2: MDHEN and SYDVKM. Trimming took 5 bases from V and 7 from J, leaving 18 bases between them. CDR3 length: 14 residues. The CDR3 DNA follows: TGTGCCAGCAGTCAGGCGACGCTACAGGATGAGCAGTACTTC. Its protein product is CASSQATLQDEQYF.

The J gene is TRBJ2-5, the V gene TRBV6-5; TRBD2 aligns across 14 bases. Germline CDR1 and CDR2: MNHEY and SVGAGI. This CDR3 comprises 16 residues. After removal of 2 bases from V and 11 bases from J, the junction contained 10 bases not matched to a gene. CDR3: CASSYAGTSGSSEQYF. The CDR3 DNA reads TGTGCCAGCAGTTACGCCGGGACTAGCGGGAGTAGTGAGCAGTACTTC.

The genes are TRBV15 and TRBJ1-2; possible D gene TRBD1, 5 bases. V lost 0 bases to trimming and J lost 2 bases, with 16 bases between them. The CDR3 has 17 residues. CDR1 is LNHNV, CDR2 YYDKDF, per germline (reference sequence). The CDR3 spells CATSRDRGAGENYGYTF. The CDR3 DNA reads as TGTGCCACCAGCAGAGATCGTGGGGCGGGGGAGAACTATGGCTACACCTTC. The variable domain in full, with the rest retrieved from reference TRBV15 and TRBJ1-2, is DAMVIQNPRYQVTQFGKPVTLSCSQTLNHNVMYWYQQKSSQAPKLLFHYYDKDFNNEADTPDNFQSRRPNTSFCFLDIRSPGLGDTAMYLCATSRDRGAGENYGYTFGSGTRLTVV.

V and J are TRBV13 and TRBJ1-2; 10 nucleotides align to TRBD1. J gave up 6 bases and V 4 bases, and 5 bases lay outside the gene matches. This CDR3 region has 14 residues. Germline CDR1 reads PRHDT; CDR2 reads FYEKMQ (reference sequence). In DNA form, the CDR3 reads TGTGCCAGCAGCTCCCGGGACAGGGGCGATGGCTACACCTTC. Translation: CASSSRDRGDGYTF.

This clone was seen only once. The chain has TRBV27 and TRBJ2-7; D might be TRBD2 (6 bases). This CDR3 is built from 14 residues. Germline V gene sequence: CDR1 MNHEY, CDR2 SMNVEV (reference sequence). Trimming stripped 11 bases from V and 4 bases from J, with 21 bases between. The CDR3 region has the DNA TGTGCCTGCTCTACCGGGACTCCTCTTTACGAGCAGTACTTC. Translating it yields CACSTGTPLYEQYF.

The gene calls are TRBV2 and TRBJ2-7; no definite D call. The CDR3 totals 13 residues. Germline lookup yields CDR1 SNHLY and CDR2 FYNNEI. Trimming removed 5 bases at V and 2 bases at J, with 10 bases between. DNA of the CDR3: TGTGCCAGCAGTTATTACAGCACCTACGAGCAGTACTTC. Protein: CASSYYSTYEQYF.

V usage is TRBV2 and J usage is TRBJ2-1; 9 bases are shared with TRBD1. The V segment lost 6 bases and the J segment 3 bases; nucleotides outside the gene matches: 6. Germline assignment: CDR1 SNHLY and CDR2 FYNNEI. CDR3 size: 15 residues. CDR3 amino acids: CASRWTGDFYNEQFF. CDR3 nucleotide sequence: TGTGCCAGCAGGTGGACAGGGGATTTCTACAATGAGCAGTTCTTC.

The chain uses TRBV10-1 and TRBJ2-7, with 9 bases fitting TRBD2. The CDR3 sequence is 14 residues long. V shed 6 bases, J shed 3 bases, and the junction held 6 bases outside the gene matches. Germline V gene data show CDR1 as WNHNN and CDR2 as SYGVQD (reference sequence). The CDR3 protein is CASSAGTSFYEQYF. CDR3 coding DNA: TGCGCCAGCAGCGCCGGGACTAGCTTCTACGAGCAGTACTTC.

This clone was seen just once. The genes are TRBV5-4 and TRBJ2-5, with 7 bases lining up with TRBD2. Germline V CDR1 and CDR2: SGHNT, YYREEE (reference sequence). The CDR3 is made up of 14 amino acids. J lost 4 bases, V lost 2 bases, and 5 bases had no gene match. CDR3 amino acids: CASSFGRPGETQYF. CDR3 DNA: TGTGCCAGCAGCTTCGGGAGGCCGGGAGAGACCCAGTACTTC.

The chain joins TRBV6-1 to TRBJ1-5; weak D call: TRBD1 (6 bases). Germline lookup yields CDR1 MNHNS and CDR2 SASEGT. This CDR3 comprises 15 residues. The germline V and J ends were trimmed by 4 bases and 0 bases, with 10 bases remaining between them. The CDR3 spells CASSAGQYSNQPQHF. The CDR3 bases are TGTGCCAGCAGTGCTGGACAGTATAGCAATCAGCCCCAGCATTTT.

This sequence joins TRBV7-6 and TRBJ1-5, with 9 nucleotides matching TRBD1. CDR3 length equals 15 residues. J lost 4 bases, V lost 5 bases, and 6 bases had no gene match. Germline CDR1 and CDR2: SGHVS and FNYEAQ. CDR3 loop: CASSVGTGWNQPQHF. The CDR3 DNA reads as TGTGCCAGCAGCGTGGGGACAGGGTGGAATCAGCCCCAGCATTTT.

This sequence joins TRBV6-5 and TRBJ2-7; 10 bases are a match to TRBD2. The germline V gene has CDR1 MNHEY and CDR2 SVGAGI. Losses at the gene ends were 7 bases for V and 2 bases for J; bases not matched to a gene: 5. This CDR3 spans 14 amino acids. The DNA for the CDR3 is TGTGCCAGCATCGGGAGCGGGAGGGCCTACGAGCAGTACTTC. Protein: CASIGSGRAYEQYF.

The chain employs TRBV7-9 and TRBJ2-2; tentative D call: TRBD1 (6 bases). The CDR3 runs 14 residues. Germline V gene sequence: CDR1 SEHNR, CDR2 FQNEAQ (reference sequence). With 6 bases removed from V and 4 bases from J, the gap between germline ends came to 12 bases. CDR3 residues: CASSSTGATGELFF. The DNA of the CDR3 is TGTGCCAGCAGTTCGACAGGAGCCACCGGGGAGCTGTTTTTT.

This clone appeared a single time. V and J are TRBV18 and TRBJ2-7; D possibly corresponds to TRBD1 (5 bases). The CDR3 is 13 residues long. The V end lost 2 bases, the J end lost 0 bases, and 5 bases lay between the germline ends. In germline, CDR1 is KGHSH, CDR2 LQKENI. The CDR3 loop is CASSPGASYEQYF. In DNA, the CDR3 is TGTGCCAGCTCACCAGGGGCCTCCTACGAGCAGTACTTC.

The CDR3 sequence is CASSPLSLGLSGEQYF. CDR3 DNA sequence: TGTGCCAGCAGCCCCCTATCGCTGGGGCTCTCTGGCGAGCAGTACTTC. The rearrangement joins TRBV9 to TRBJ2-5; maybe TRBD1 (5 bases). TRBJ2-7 explains the end of the DNA better; the J call may be wrong. In germline, CDR1 is SGDLS, CDR2 YYNGEE. This CDR3 spans 16 amino acids.

The chain couples TRBV20-1 to TRBJ2-1; D gene unclear. Germline V gene lookup returns CDR1 DFQATT and CDR2 SNEGSKA (reference sequence). The CDR3 runs 11 residues. The V end lost 3 bases, the J end lost 6 bases, and 6 bases lay between the germline ends. CDR3 sequence reads: CSARQFNEQFF. The CDR3 DNA follows: TGCAGTGCTAGGCAGTTCAATGAGCAGTTCTTC.

This chain links TRBV9 with TRBJ2-1; 8 bases match TRBD2. V shed 3 bases, J shed 7 bases, and the junction held 12 bases outside the gene matches. CDR1 and CDR2 from the germline V gene are SGDLS and YYNGEE. The CDR3 runs to 16 residues. The CDR3 sequence: CASSAGRASGSNEQFF. The DNA of the CDR3 is TGTGCCAGCAGCGCCGGGAGGGCTAGCGGATCTAATGAGCAGTTCTTC.

This clone was picked up a small number of times. The rearrangement links TRBV2 to TRBJ2-7; 12 nucleotides agree with TRBD2. Germline CDR1 SNHLY, CDR2 FYNNEI. This CDR3 region has 14 residues. V dropped 7 bases and J dropped 0; count of bases not matched to a gene: 1. DNA of the CDR3: TGTGCCAGCATGACTAGCGGGAGCTCCTACGAGCAGTACTTC. Translated, it gives CASMTSGSSYEQYF.

This chain uses TRBV5-1 with TRBJ2-1; perhaps TRBD2 as D (5 bases). V dropped 3 bases and J dropped 2 bases, with 21 bases sitting between them. This CDR3 contains 18 residues. Germline assignment: CDR1 SGHRS and CDR2 YFSETQ. The CDR3 here is CASSWPKTGIPTYNEQFF. The CDR3 nucleotides read TGCGCCAGCAGCTGGCCAAAGACCGGGATCCCAACCTACAATGAGCAGTTCTTC.